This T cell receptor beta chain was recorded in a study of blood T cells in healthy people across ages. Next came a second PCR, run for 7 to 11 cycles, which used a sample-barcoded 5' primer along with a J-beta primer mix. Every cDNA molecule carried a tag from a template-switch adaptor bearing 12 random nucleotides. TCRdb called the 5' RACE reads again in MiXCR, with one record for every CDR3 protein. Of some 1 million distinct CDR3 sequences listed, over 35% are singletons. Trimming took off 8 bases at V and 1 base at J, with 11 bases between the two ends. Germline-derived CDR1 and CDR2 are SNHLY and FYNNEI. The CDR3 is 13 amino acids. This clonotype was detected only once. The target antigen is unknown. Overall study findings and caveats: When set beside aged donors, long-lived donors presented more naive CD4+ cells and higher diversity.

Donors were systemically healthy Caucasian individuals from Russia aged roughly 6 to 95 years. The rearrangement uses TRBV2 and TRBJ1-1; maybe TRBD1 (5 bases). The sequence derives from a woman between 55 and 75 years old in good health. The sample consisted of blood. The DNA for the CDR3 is TGTGCCAGCTACAGGAGCAAGAACACTGAAGCTTTCTTT. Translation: CASYRSKNTEAFF.